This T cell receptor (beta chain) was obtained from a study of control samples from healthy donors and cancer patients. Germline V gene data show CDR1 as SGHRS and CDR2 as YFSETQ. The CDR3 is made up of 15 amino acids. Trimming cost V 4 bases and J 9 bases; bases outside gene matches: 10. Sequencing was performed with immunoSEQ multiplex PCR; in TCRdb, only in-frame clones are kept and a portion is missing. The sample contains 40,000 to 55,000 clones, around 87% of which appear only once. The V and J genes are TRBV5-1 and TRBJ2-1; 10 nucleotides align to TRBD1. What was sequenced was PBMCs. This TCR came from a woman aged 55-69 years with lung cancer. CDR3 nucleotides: TGCGCCAGCAGCCGGGGGGACAGGGGTTTTGGTGAGCAGTTCTTC. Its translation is CASSRGDRGFGEQFF.